These 16 T cell receptor beta chains were all obtained from the same sample, sequenced in a study of metastatic and nonmetastatic thyroid tumors. Every patient underwent thyroid surgery untreated. From the PCR reads, TCRdb re-called clones with MiXCR. This sample has roughly 83,000 clones; about 15% occur once, and the top ten carry roughly 3.9%. Sequenced: blood. Receptor source: a female donor with papillary thyroid cancer or a benign thyroid nodule (not recorded which). Some clones in this sample may be carry-over from other donors' samples.

The table lists this clone with many counts. This chain joins TRBV12-3 or TRBV12-4 and TRBJ2-2; TRBD1 matches at 7 bases. Germline trimming cut 4 bases from V and 5 bases from J; bases unmatched to any gene: 7. CDR3 length: 15 residues. The CDR3 sequence: CASSSGTDPTGELFF. In nucleotides, the CDR3 is TGTGCCAGCAGTTCCGGGACAGATCCAACCGGGGAGCTGTTTTTT.

This clone appeared many times. The rearrangement uses TRBV3-1 and TRBJ2-2, with D maybe TRBD2 (5 bases). The germline CDR1 and CDR2 sequences are LGHDT and YNNKEL (reference sequence). V was cut by 3 bases and J by 0 bases, with 11 bases left in between. The CDR3 runs 16 residues. In DNA, the CDR3 is TGTGCCAGCAGCCAGTATACGGGGACGAACACCGGGGAGCTGTTTTTT. It encodes CASSQYTGTNTGELFF.

In its sample, this clone was seen many times. This chain links TRBV7-3 with TRBJ1-2; TRBD1 aligns across 9 bases. Trimming at V came to 6 bases and at J to 4 bases, leaving 6 bases not matched to a gene. The length of the CDR3 is 14 residues. CDR1 is SGHTA, CDR2 FQGTGA, per germline. CDR3 nucleotide sequence: TGTGCCAGCAGGCCATCGACAGGGGGCTATGGCTACACCTTC. Protein product: CASRPSTGGYGYTF.

This clone occurred a few times. A single base separates this from a much larger clone, so it may be a read error. V usage is TRBV6-1 and J usage is TRBJ2-6; 8 bases are a match to TRBD1. Germline V gene lookup returns CDR1 MNHNS and CDR2 SASEGT. CDR3 size: 17 residues. CDR3 loop: CASSRRTGRSGPNVLTF. CDR3 DNA: TGTGCCAGCAGTAGACGGACAGGGAGGTCTGGGCCCAACGTCCTGACTTTC.

The table lists this clone with many counts. The chain is built from TRBV2 and TRBJ1-1; TRBD1 might be the D (6 bases). From germline, CDR1 is SNHLY and CDR2 FYNNEI. The CDR3 contains 15 residues. With 4 bases removed from V and 3 bases from J, the gap between germline ends came to 15 bases. The CDR3 sequence is CASSVLGGADTEAFF. The CDR3, as DNA: TGTGCCAGCAGTGTTCTCGGGGGCGCCGACACTGAAGCTTTCTTT.

Concerning this clone: This may be a read error: a much more frequent sequence differs by one nucleotide. The chain joins TRBV19 to TRBJ2-3; possible D gene TRBD1, 5 bases. V lost 5 bases and J 1 base, leaving 16 bases between the germline ends. The CDR3 is made up of 16 amino acids. The V gene's germline CDR1 is LNHDA and CDR2 SQIVND (reference sequence). The CDR3 spells CASSHRQWMGTDTQYF. CDR3 sequence (DNA): TGTGCCAGTAGTCACCGACAGTGGATGGGCACAGATACGCAGTATTTT.

Worth noting for this clone: A much larger clone lies a single base off, so this may be a read error. V usage is TRBV20-1 and J usage is TRBJ1-5, with a possible D match to TRBD1 (6 bases). Looked up from germline, CDR1 is DFQATT and CDR2 is SNEGSKA (reference sequence). This CDR3 has 16 residues. V lost 0 bases and J 4 bases, leaving 16 bases between the germline ends. The DNA of the CDR3 is TGCAGTGCTAGAGATAAGTGGGACATCAGTAATCAGCCCCAGCATTTT. It is translated as CSARDKWDISNQPQHF.

A remark on this clone: Since a much larger clone is just one base distant, this may be a read error. This CDR3 is also generated by other DNA sequences in the sample. The genes are TRBV11-2 and TRBJ2-3, with D tentatively TRBD1 or TRBD2 (6 bases each). The CDR3 runs to 14 residues. Germline CDR1 and CDR2: SGHAT and FQNNGV. The CDR3 DNA reads as TGTGCCAGCAGTCGGGGGCCAAGGGCAGATACTCAGTATTTT. As protein: CASSRGPRADTQYF. The full variable domain, with the rest looked up from reference TRBV11-2 and TRBJ2-3, is EAGVAQSPRYKIIEKRQSVAFWCNPISGHATLYWYQQILGQGPKLLIQFQNNGVVDDSQLPKDRFSAERLKGVDSTLKIQPAKLEDSAVYLCASSRGPRADTQYFGPGTRLTVL.

This clone appeared a few times. At one end, the junction sequence differs from germline, possibly due to a read error. The gene calls are TRBV28 and TRBJ2-7; D is unclear. The CDR3 is made up of 11 amino acids. CDR1 and CDR2 (germline): MDHEN, SYDVKM. The DNA of the CDR3 is TGTGCAAGCAGCACCTCCTTAGAGCAGTACTTC. Protein: CASSTSLEQYF.

This clone was observed many times. V and J are TRBV6-1 and TRBJ2-7; 8 bases are shared with TRBD1. The J segment lost 5 bases and the V segment lost 5 bases, leaving 11 bases of the junction unmatched. The V gene's germline CDR1 is MNHNS and CDR2 SASEGT. The CDR3 contains 15 residues. This chain's CDR3 is CASSLQTGVFHEQYF. The CDR3 DNA is TGTGCCAGCAGTCTCCAGACAGGGGTTTTCCACGAGCAGTACTTC.

This clone was seen repeatedly, ten times or more. J is TRBJ2-5 and V is TRBV6-2 or TRBV6-3, with a possible D match to TRBD2 (6 bases). Germline V gene data show CDR1 as MNHEY and CDR2 as SVGEGT. V was clipped by 11 bases and J by 5 bases, with 15 bases between them. The CDR3 runs 12 residues. CDR3 amino acids: CAGRGNGETQYF. The CDR3 bases are TGTGCCGGCCGCGGGAACGGGGAGACCCAGTACTTC.

This clone was counted at least ten times. The CDR3 nucleotides are TGTGCCAGCAGACCTCGGGGGACAGGGGTTGAAGCTTTCTTT. It specifies CASRPRGTGVEAFF. The chain carries TRBV6-1 and TRBJ1-1; 10 bases map to TRBD1. J was trimmed by 7 bases and V by 6 bases; bases with no gene match: 8. Germline lookup yields CDR1 MNHNS and CDR2 SASEGT. This CDR3 is built from 14 residues.

This clone has ten or more counts. This sequence joins TRBV6-1 and TRBJ2-2, with 13 positions matching TRBD2. The CDR3 spans 18 residues. With V trimmed by 2 bases and J by 2 bases, 5 bases remained unmatched. Germline CDR1 reads MNHNS; CDR2 reads SASEGT. CDR3 residues: CASSERGLAGANTGELFF. The CDR3 DNA is TGTGCCAGCAGTGAACGTGGACTAGCGGGGGCCAACACCGGGGAGCTGTTTTTT.

This clone appeared many times. The gene calls are TRBV12-3 or TRBV12-4 and TRBJ2-1; D is perhaps TRBD1 or TRBD2 (5 bases each). Trimming left V 7 bases short and J 0 bases short, with 19 bases between. This CDR3 has 17 amino acids. The CDR3 sequence is CASTPGTGLASYNEQFF. In DNA, the CDR3 is TGTGCCAGCACTCCGGGAACGGGGCTAGCCTCCTACAATGAGCAGTTCTTC.

This clone was recorded at least ten times. The V call is TRBV4-1, the J call TRBJ1-4; D unclear. In germline, CDR1 is MGHRA, CDR2 YSYEKL. This CDR3 is built from 16 residues. V lost 0 bases, J lost 17 bases, and 25 bases lay in between. Here the CDR3 reads CASSQDFITRNPSSFF. The CDR3 DNA reads TGCGCCAGCAGCCAAGATTTCATCACCCGTAACCCCAGCAGTTTTTTT.

This clone has at least ten counts. The chain carries TRBV2 and TRBJ2-2; D is possibly TRBD2 (5 bases). CDR1 is SNHLY and CDR2 is FYNNEI in the germline V gene. V was cut by 0 bases and J by 4 bases, with 6 bases left in between. This CDR3 comprises 14 residues. CDR3 residues: CASSEALATGELFF. DNA for the CDR3: TGTGCCAGCAGTGAAGCCCTAGCCACCGGGGAGCTGTTTTTT.